This is a list of T cell receptor beta chains from one sample in a study of T cell responses to AZD1222 COVID-19 vaccine. Repertoires were generated with immunoSEQ multiplex PCR, while TCRdb's copy carries only in-frame clones and drops some. The sample lists roughly 150,000 clones; over 75% were seen once. Sequencing used peripheral blood, obtained on day 0 of AZD1222 vaccination. These receptors were taken from an adult in good health. CDR3s include the opening cysteine and the closing phenylalanine or tryptophan. D genes are given only for firm matches. The listing skips clone size in some rows; elsewhere it reads once, few, many or a size class.

.,TRBJ1-5,TRBV5-1,.,CASSLEFNQPQHF,TGCGCCAGCAGCTTGGAATTCAATCAGCCCCAGCATTTT
.,TRBJ1-1,TRBV30,.,CAWSVLTEAFF,TGTGCCTGGAGTGTACTCACTGAAGCTTTCTTT
.,TRBJ1-4,TRBV5-1,.,CASSIAGTEKLFF,TGCGCCAGCAGCATAGCCGGGACCGAAAAACTGTTTTTT
.,TRBJ2-1,TRBV4-1,.,CASSQAKLGTSNEQFF,TGCGCCAGCAGCCAGGCAAAGCTCGGGACATCCAATGAGCAGTTCTTC
.,TRBJ2-1,TRBV27,.,CASSRGETSRKNEQFF,TGTGCCAGCAGTAGGGGGGAGACTAGCAGGAAGAATGAGCAGTTCTTC
few,TRBJ2-1,TRBV6-6,.,CASSNGLAKQFF,TGTGCCAGCAGCAACGGCCTAGCGAAGCAGTTCTTC
once,TRBJ1-1,TRBV28,.,CASSKDSESSEAFF,TGTGCCAGCAGCAAGGACAGTGAGAGCTCTGAAGCTTTCTTT
.,TRBJ1-5,TRBV27,.,CASSHRWRGGDQPQHF,TGTGCCAGCAGTCACCGGTGGAGGGGAGGAGATCAGCCCCAGCATTTT
.,TRBJ2-1,TRBV2,TRBD2,CASRKGLAGENEQFF,TGTGCCAGCAGGAAGGGACTAGCGGGAGAAAATGAGCAGTTCTTC
.,TRBJ2-6,TRBV19,.,CASSIERTGANVLTF,TGTGCCAGTAGTATAGAAAGGACCGGGGCCAACGTCCTGACTTTC
once,TRBJ2-5,TRBV7-2,.,CASSHSWETQYF,TGTGCCAGCAGCCACTCTTGGGAGACCCAGTACTTC
.,TRBJ1-1,TRBV9,TRBD1,CASSVDPNRGAPEAFF,TGTGCCAGCAGCGTAGACCCAAACAGGGGTGCGCCTGAAGCTTTCTTT
few,TRBJ1-5,TRBV19,TRBD1,CASSTREQGWFQPQHF,TGTGCCAGTAGTACGCGAGAACAGGGGTGGTTTCAGCCCCAGCATTTT
.,TRBJ1-6,TRBV6-4,.,CASSDSADSPLHF,TGTGCCAGCAGTGACTCGGCGGATTCACCCCTCCACTTT
.,TRBJ2-3,TRBV9,TRBD2,CASSVWTSGRGTDTQYF,TGTGCCAGCAGCGTTTGGACTAGCGGGAGAGGAACAGATACGCAGTATTTT
.,TRBJ1-1,TRBV6-5,.,CASSYQGTNTEAFF,TGTGCCAGCAGTTACCAGGGTACGAACACTGAAGCTTTCTTT
once,TRBJ1-2,TRBV4-1,.,CASSQWGQVGSGYTF,TGCGCCAGCAGCCAATGGGGGCAAGTGGGGTCTGGCTACACCTTC
once,TRBJ1-3,TRBV6-5,.,CASRRDSLSGNTIYF,TGTGCCAGCAGGCGCGACAGTCTCTCTGGAAACACCATATATTTT
.,TRBJ1-1,TRBV19,.,CASRQDRAGEAFF,TGTGCCAGCAGACAGGATCGGGCCGGTGAAGCTTTCTTT
once,TRBJ1-5,TRBV20-1,.,CSASGGGNQPQHF,TGCAGTGCTAGTGGGGGCGGCAATCAGCCCCAGCATTTT
.,TRBJ2-5,TRBV7-9,.,CASSLFGVDGETQYF,TGTGCCAGCAGCTTATTCGGGGTGGACGGAGAGACCCAGTACTTC
.,TRBJ1-3,TRBV7-2,.,CASSLRPTPGNTIYF,TGTGCCAGCAGCTTAAGACCGACGCCTGGAAACACCATATATTTT
.,TRBJ2-7,TRBV6-6,.,CGASSSSGPYEQYF,TGTGGAGCCAGCAGTTCTTCAGGGCCCTACGAGCAGTACTTC
.,TRBJ1-2,TRBV6-5,.,CASSHDALGGRGYTF,TGTGCCAGCAGTCACGACGCCTTGGGAGGACGCGGCTACACCTTC
.,TRBJ1-5,TRBV5-6,TRBD1,CASSLGQGAGQPQHF,TGTGCCAGCAGCCTGGGACAGGGGGCAGGCCAGCCCCAGCATTTT
.,TRBJ2-7,TRBV29-1,TRBD2,CSVSWGLAGVASYEQYF,TGCAGCGTTAGTTGGGGACTAGCGGGAGTCGCGTCCTACGAGCAGTACTTC
.,TRBJ1-5,TRBV27,.,CASSLSFRGNNQPQHF,TGTGCCAGCAGTTTATCGTTCAGGGGCAACAATCAGCCCCAGCATTTT
.,TRBJ1-5,TRBV5-1,.,CASSWQPNQPQHF,TGCGCCAGCAGCTGGCAACCGAATCAGCCCCAGCATTTT
.,TRBJ1-4,TRBV6-6,TRBD1,CASGGTGGEKLFF,TGTGCCAGCGGGGGGACAGGGGGTGAAAAACTGTTTTTT
.,TRBJ2-1,TRBV5-4,TRBD1,CASSLRDRVHNEQFF,TGTGCCAGCAGCTTGCGGGACAGGGTCCACAATGAGCAGTTCTTC
.,TRBJ2-7,TRBV7-9,TRBD2,CASSLNGLADSYEQYF,TGTGCCAGCAGCCTCAACGGACTAGCGGACTCCTACGAGCAGTACTTC
.,TRBJ2-2,TRBV7-9,.,CASSSYSTGELFF,TGTGCCAGCAGCTCCTACAGCACCGGGGAGCTGTTTTTT
.,TRBJ1-4,TRBV28,TRBD1,CASSAGTVNEKLFF,TGTGCCAGCAGCGCCGGGACAGTTAATGAAAAACTGTTTTTT
once,TRBJ1-1,TRBV27,TRBD1,CASSKQGANTEAFF,TGTGCCAGCAGCAAGCAGGGGGCTAACACTGAAGCTTTCTTT
.,TRBJ1-1,TRBV10-3,TRBD1,CAIRTGMNTEAFF,TGTGCCATACGGACAGGGATGAACACTGAAGCTTTCTTT
.,TRBJ1-4,TRBV24-1,TRBD1,CATSATGTETNEKLFF,TGTGCCACCAGTGCAACCGGGACAGAGACTAATGAAAAACTGTTTTTT
.,TRBJ2-7,TRBV5-1,.,CASSLASGHEQYF,TGCGCCAGCAGCTTGGCCAGCGGGCACGAGCAGTACTTC
.,TRBJ2-1,TRBV19,TRBD1,CASSPGTGVYNEQFF,TGTGCCAGTAGTCCCGGGACAGGGGTATACAATGAGCAGTTCTTC
.,TRBJ2-7,TRBV4-1,.,CASSQVGFAGFEQYF,TGCGCCAGCAGCCAAGTAGGTTTTGCGGGTTTCGAGCAGTACTTC
.,TRBJ1-6,TRBV2,TRBD1,CASRADRVSRPLHF,TGTGCCAGCAGGGCCGACAGGGTTTCTAGACCCCTCCACTTT
.,TRBJ2-3,TRBV19,.,CASNTQGDTQYF,TGTGCCAGTAACACTCAGGGTGATACGCAGTATTTT
.,TRBJ2-1,TRBV27,.,CASSLRPHNEQFF,TGTGCCAGCAGTTTACGCCCCCACAATGAGCAGTTCTTC
.,TRBJ2-7,TRBV5-4,TRBD2,CASSWGLAYEQYF,TGTGCCAGCAGCTGGGGACTAGCCTACGAGCAGTACTTC
.,TRBJ2-7,TRBV5-1,.,CASSETDYEQYF,TGCGCCAGCAGCGAGACAGACTACGAGCAGTACTTC
.,TRBJ1-6,TRBV9,.,CASSVAHGNSPLHF,TGTGCCAGCAGCGTAGCCCACGGAAATTCACCCCTCCACTTT
.,TRBJ2-7,TRBV27,TRBD1,CASSLWQGARYEQYF,TGTGCCAGCAGTTTGTGGCAGGGGGCGCGCTACGAGCAGTACTTC
.,TRBJ1-1,TRBV13,TRBD1,CASSSSLPLTGRGTEAFF,TGTGCCAGCAGCTCTTCGCTACCCCTGACAGGGAGGGGGACTGAAGCTTTCTTT
.,TRBJ1-4,TRBV28,.,CASSLGLGGVDEKLFF,TGTGCCAGCAGTTTAGGGTTAGGGGGAGTTGATGAAAAACTGTTTTTT
.,TRBJ2-2,TRBV2,TRBD2,CASSGVAGPTGELFF,TGTGCCAGCAGTGGGGTAGCGGGACCCACCGGGGAGCTGTTTTTT